This TCR beta chain was recovered during a study of OX40 agonist ivuxolimab in advanced cancers. Across the whole study: Intravenous ivuxolimab was administered to patients every 2 weeks at 0.01 to 10 mg/kg.

The CDR3 is 14 amino acids. Trimming stripped 4 bases from V and 5 bases from J, with 12 bases between. The V gene's germline CDR1 is SGHRS and CDR2 YFSETQ. Comment on this clone: Its antigen remains unknown.

General study findings and limits: At 0.1 to 3.0 mg/kg, clonal expansion of CD4+ and CD8+ blood T cells had occurred by week 6.

The assay was immunoSEQ multiplex PCR, and TCRdb's table has in-frame clones only and misses some. The sample has some 80,000 clones; 87% are singletons. The starting material was CD4+ or CD8+ T cells sorted from blood, obtained in a trial of the OX40 agonist ivuxolimab. The chain links TRBV5-1 to TRBJ2-2; D perhaps matches TRBD2 (6 bases). The sequence derives from an adult with an advanced solid tumor such as melanoma, head and neck, liver or kidney cancer. CDR3 sequence reads: CASSTSGTTGELFF. CDR3 DNA: TGCGCCAGCAGCACCTCCGGGACTACCGGGGAGCTGTTTTTT.